This record looks at one TCR beta chain sequence and its context. Germline V gene lookup returns CDR1 SGHVS and CDR2 FQNEAQ. Trimming took 5 bases from V and 6 from J, leaving 11 bases between them. CDR3 length: 13 residues. These data belong to a study of blood T cell repertoires in COVID-19. Background on the study: Acute and convalescent COVID-19 samples came from the United States, Italy and Spain. The cDNA or gDNA used as material had been derived from T cells, B-cell-depleted T cells, or PBMCs.

As handled by the study authors: The assay estimated nucleated cells by amplifying reference gene primers. This table comes from immunoSEQ multiplex PCR, and its TCRdb copy is limited to in-frame clones, with some not included. V and J calls and clone size are copied from that table; D and trimming were computed from the DNA. The table records tens of thousands of clones, 88% of them present only once. The specimen was peripheral blood. The V gene is TRBV7-8, the J gene TRBJ2-1; D remains unclear. The sequence was collected from a woman between 70 and 85 years old with active COVID-19. The CDR3 DNA sequence: TGTGCCAGCAGCCTAGTTAGATTCAATGAGCAGTTCTTC. This encodes CASSLVRFNEQFF.